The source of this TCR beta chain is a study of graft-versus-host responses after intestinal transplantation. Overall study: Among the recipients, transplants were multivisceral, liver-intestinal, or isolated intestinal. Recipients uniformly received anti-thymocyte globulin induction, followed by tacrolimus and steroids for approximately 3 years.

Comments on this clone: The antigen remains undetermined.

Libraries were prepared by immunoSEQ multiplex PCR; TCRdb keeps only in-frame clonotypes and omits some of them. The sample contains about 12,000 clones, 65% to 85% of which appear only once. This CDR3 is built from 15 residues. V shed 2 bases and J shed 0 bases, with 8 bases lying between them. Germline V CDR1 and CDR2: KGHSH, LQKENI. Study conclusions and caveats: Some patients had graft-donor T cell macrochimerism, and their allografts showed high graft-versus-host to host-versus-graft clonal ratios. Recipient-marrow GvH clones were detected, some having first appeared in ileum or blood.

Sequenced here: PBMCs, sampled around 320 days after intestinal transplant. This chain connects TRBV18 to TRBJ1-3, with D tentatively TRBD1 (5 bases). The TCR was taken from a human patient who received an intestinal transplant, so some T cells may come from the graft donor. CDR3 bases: TGTGCCAGCTCACCAGCGGGGGTCTCTGGAAACACCATATATTTT. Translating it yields CASSPAGVSGNTIYF.